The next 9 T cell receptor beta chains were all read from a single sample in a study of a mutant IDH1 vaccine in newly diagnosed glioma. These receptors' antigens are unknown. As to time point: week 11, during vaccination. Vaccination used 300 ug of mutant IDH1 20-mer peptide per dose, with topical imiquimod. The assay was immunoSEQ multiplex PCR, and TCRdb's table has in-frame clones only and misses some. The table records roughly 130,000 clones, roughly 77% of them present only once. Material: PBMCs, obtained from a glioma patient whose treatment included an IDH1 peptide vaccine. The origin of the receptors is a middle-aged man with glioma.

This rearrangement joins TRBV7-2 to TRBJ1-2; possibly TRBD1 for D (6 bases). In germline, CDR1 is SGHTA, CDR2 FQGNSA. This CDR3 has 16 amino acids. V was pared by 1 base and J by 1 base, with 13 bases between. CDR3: CASSLDRTVFNYGYTF. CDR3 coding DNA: TGTGCCAGCAGCTTAGATAGGACAGTCTTTAACTATGGCTACACCTTC.

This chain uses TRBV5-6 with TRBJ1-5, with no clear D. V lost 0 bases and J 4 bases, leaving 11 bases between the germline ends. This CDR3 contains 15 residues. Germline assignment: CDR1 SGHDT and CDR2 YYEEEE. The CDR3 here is CASSLGPRPNQPQHF. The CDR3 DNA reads TGTGCCAGCAGCTTGGGTCCGCGGCCAAATCAGCCCCAGCATTTT.

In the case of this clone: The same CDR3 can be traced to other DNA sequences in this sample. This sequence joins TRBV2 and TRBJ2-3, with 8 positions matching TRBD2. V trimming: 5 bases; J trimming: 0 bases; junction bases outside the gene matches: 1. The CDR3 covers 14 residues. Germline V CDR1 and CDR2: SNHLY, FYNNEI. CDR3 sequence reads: CASSRGGSTDTQYF. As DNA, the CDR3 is TGTGCCAGCAGTCGGGGGGGGAGCACAGATACGCAGTATTTT.

Written as DNA, the CDR3 is TGTGCCAGCAGCGTAGAGGGGGCTGGGGCCAACGTCCTGACTTTC. It encodes CASSVEGAGANVLTF. This sequence joins TRBV9 and TRBJ2-6, with D maybe TRBD1 (6 bases). The CDR3 is 15 residues long. V lost 0 bases and J lost 2, with 6 bases in between. In germline, CDR1 is SGDLS, CDR2 YYNGEE.

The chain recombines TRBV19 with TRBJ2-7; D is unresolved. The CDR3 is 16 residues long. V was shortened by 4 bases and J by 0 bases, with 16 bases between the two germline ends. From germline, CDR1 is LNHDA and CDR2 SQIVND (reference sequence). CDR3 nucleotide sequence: TGTGCCAGTAGTACCCGGGCGTTGGGCAACTCCTACGAGCAGTACTTC. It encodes CASSTRALGNSYEQYF.

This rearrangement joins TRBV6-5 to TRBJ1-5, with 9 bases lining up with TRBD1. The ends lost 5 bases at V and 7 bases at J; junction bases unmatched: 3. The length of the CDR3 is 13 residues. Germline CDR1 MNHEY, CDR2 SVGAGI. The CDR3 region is CASSTTGGQPQHF. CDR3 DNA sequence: TGTGCCAGCAGTACGACAGGGGGACAGCCCCAGCATTTT.

CDR3 sequence reads: CASSRDVVAGLGETQYF. As DNA, the CDR3 is TGTGCCAGCAGCCGGGACGTAGTAGCGGGGCTAGGGGAGACCCAGTACTTC. This chain connects TRBV4-2 to TRBJ2-5; TRBD2 aligns across 8 bases. The ends lost 4 bases at V and 5 bases at J; junction bases unmatched: 15. The CDR3 has 17 residues. Per germline, CDR1 LGHNA and CDR2 YNFKEQ.

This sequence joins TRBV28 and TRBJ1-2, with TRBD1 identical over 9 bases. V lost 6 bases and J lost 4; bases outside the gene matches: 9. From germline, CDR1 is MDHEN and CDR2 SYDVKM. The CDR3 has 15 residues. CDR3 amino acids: CASRNPGTGLYGYTF. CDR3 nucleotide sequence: TGTGCCAGCAGAAATCCCGGGACAGGGCTCTATGGCTACACCTTC.

CDR3: CASSQDPTGSSYNEQFF. In DNA form, the CDR3 reads TGCGCCAGCAGCCAAGATCCCACGGGGAGCTCCTACAATGAGCAGTTCTTC. The chain recombines TRBV4-1 with TRBJ2-1; tentatively, D is TRBD2 (5 bases). CDR3 length: 17 amino acids. The V gene lost 0 bases and the J gene lost 0 bases, with 12 bases spanning the gap. Germline V CDR1 and CDR2: MGHRA, YSYEKL.